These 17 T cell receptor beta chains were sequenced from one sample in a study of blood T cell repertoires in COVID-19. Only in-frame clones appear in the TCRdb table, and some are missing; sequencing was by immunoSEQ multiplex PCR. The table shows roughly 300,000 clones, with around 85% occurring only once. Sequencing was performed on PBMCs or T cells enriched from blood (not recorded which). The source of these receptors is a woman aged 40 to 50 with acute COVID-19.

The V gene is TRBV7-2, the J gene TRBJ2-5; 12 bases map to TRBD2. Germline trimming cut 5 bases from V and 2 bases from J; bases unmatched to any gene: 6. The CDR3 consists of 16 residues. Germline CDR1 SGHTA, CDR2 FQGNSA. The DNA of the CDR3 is TGTGCCAGCAGCCTCGGACTAGCGGGGAATCAAGAGACCCAGTACTTC. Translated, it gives CASSLGLAGNQETQYF.

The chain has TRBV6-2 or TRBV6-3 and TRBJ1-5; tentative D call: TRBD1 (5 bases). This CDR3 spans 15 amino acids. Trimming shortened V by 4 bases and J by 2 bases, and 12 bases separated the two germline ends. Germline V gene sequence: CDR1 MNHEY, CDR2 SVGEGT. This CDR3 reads CASSWGGGGNQPQHF. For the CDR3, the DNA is TGTGCCAGCAGTTGGGGGGGTGGTGGCAATCAGCCCCAGCATTTT.

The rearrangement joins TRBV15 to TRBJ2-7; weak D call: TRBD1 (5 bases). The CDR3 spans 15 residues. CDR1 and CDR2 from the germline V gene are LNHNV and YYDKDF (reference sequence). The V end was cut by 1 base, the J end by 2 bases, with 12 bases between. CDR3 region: CATSRGGHTAYEQYF. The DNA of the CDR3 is TGTGCCACCAGCAGAGGTGGACACACGGCCTACGAGCAGTACTTC.

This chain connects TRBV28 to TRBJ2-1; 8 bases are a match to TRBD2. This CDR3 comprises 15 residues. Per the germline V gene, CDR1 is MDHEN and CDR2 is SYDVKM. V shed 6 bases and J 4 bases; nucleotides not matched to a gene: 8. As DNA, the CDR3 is TGTGCCAGCAGCCACAGCGGGAGCACGTACAATGAGCAGTTCTTC. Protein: CASSHSGSTYNEQFF.

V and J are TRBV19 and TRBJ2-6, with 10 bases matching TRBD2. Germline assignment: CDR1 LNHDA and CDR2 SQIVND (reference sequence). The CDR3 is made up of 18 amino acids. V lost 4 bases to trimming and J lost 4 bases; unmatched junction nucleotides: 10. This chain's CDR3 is CASSTVAGGSAGANVLTF. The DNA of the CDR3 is TGTGCCAGTAGTACCGTAGCGGGGGGCTCTGCCGGGGCCAACGTCCTGACTTTC.

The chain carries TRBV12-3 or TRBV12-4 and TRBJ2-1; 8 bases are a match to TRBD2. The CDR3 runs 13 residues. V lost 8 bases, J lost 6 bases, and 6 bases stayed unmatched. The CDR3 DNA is TGTGCCAGCGGTCGACGGGAGGGCAATGAGCAGTTCTTC. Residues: CASGRREGNEQFF.

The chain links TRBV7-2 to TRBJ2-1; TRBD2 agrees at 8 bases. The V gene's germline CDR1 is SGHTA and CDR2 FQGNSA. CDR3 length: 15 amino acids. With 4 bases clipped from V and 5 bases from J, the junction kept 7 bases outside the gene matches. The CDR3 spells CASSSPGLGHNEQFF. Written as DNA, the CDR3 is TGTGCCAGCAGCTCACCGGGACTAGGGCACAATGAGCAGTTCTTC.

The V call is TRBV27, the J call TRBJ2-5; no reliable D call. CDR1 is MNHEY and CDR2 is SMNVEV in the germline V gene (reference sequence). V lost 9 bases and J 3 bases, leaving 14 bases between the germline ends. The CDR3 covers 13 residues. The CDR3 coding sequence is TGTGCCAGTAGAGTGAGTCCGAAAGAGACCCAGTACTTC. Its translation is CASRVSPKETQYF.

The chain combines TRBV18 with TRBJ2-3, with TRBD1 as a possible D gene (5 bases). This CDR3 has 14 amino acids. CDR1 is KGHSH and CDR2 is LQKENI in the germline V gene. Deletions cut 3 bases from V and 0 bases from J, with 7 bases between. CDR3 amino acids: CASSPDMSTDTQYF. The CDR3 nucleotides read TGTGCCAGCTCACCGGACATGAGCACAGATACGCAGTATTTT.

The chain's CDR3 is CASSLGQASGNTIYF. CDR3 nucleotides: TGTGCCAGCAGCTTAGGACAGGCCTCTGGAAACACCATATATTTT. The chain uses TRBV7-2 and TRBJ1-3; TRBD1 might be the D (6 bases). The CDR3 sequence is 15 residues long. V was shortened by 1 base and J by 0 bases, with 7 bases between the two germline ends. Germline V gives CDR1 SGHTA, CDR2 FQGNSA.

The DNA of the CDR3 is TGTGCCAGCTCACGAGTCAGGGTTAGCACAGATACGCAGTATTTT. This translates into CASSRVRVSTDTQYF. This sequence joins TRBV18 and TRBJ2-3; a weak D match, TRBD1 (5 bases). Germline CDR1 reads KGHSH; CDR2 reads LQKENI. The V gene lost 4 bases and the J gene lost 0 bases, with 11 bases spanning the gap. CDR3 size: 15 residues.

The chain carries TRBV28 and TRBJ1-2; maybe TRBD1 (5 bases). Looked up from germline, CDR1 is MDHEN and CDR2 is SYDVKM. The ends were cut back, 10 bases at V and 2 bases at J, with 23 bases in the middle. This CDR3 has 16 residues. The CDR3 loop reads CATRTSGSRQNYGYTF. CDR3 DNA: TGTGCCACCAGGACATCTGGGTCTCGGCAAAACTATGGCTACACCTTC.

The CDR3 is CASSSTSVLSTDTQYF. The CDR3 DNA is TGTGCCAGCAGCTCCACTAGCGTTCTAAGCACAGATACGCAGTATTTT. This chain connects TRBV7-3 to TRBJ2-3, with 7 bases aligning to TRBD2. Germline CDR1 and CDR2: SGHTA and FQGTGA. This CDR3 is built from 16 residues. Trimming cost V 4 bases and J 0 bases; bases outside gene matches: 7.

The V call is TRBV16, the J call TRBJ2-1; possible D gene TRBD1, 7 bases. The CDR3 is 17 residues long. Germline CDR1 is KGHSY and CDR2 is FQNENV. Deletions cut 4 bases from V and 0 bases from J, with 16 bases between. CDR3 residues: CASSPPGGLGSYNEQFF. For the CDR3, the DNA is TGTGCCAGCAGCCCCCCAGGGGGGTTGGGCTCCTACAATGAGCAGTTCTTC.

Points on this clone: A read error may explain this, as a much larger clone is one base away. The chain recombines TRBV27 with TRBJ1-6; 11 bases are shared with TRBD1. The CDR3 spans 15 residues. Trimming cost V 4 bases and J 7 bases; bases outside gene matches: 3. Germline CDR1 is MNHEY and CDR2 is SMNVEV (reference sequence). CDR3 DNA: TGTGCCAGCAGTTCCGGACAGGGGGCGAATTCACCCCTCCACTTT. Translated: CASSSGQGANSPLHF.

The DNA for the CDR3 is TGCGCCAGCAGCTTGGACCAGGGAAACACCGGGGAGCTGTTTTTT. This encodes CASSLDQGNTGELFF. The chain combines TRBV5-1 with TRBJ2-2; D may be TRBD1 (5 bases). V was clipped by 0 bases and J by 2 bases, with 8 bases between them. Germline-derived CDR1 and CDR2 are SGHRS and YFSETQ. CDR3 length equals 15 residues.

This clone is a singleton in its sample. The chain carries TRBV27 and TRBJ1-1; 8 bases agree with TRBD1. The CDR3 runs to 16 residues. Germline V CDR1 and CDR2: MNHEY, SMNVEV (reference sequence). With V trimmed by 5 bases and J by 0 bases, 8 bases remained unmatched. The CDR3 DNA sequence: TGTGCCAGCAGTAGAACCGCAGGGGGCCTGAACACTGAAGCTTTCTTT. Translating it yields CASSRTAGGLNTEAFF.